The rows below give T cell receptor beta chains drawn from one sample of a study of T cell changes during pregnancy in multiple sclerosis. Libraries were prepared by immunoSEQ multiplex PCR; TCRdb keeps only in-frame clonotypes and omits some of them. Among over 100,000 clones, 90% to 95% were seen once, and the ten largest hold 1.5% to 1.9%. The sample was peripheral blood, taken in the third trimester of pregnancy. These receptors all stem from a female donor with multiple sclerosis, enrolled in a pregnancy study. The CDR3 runs from the conserved cysteine through the conserved F or W. The D gene is left open where the match is weak.

TRBJ1-4 TRBD1 TRBV5-1 CASSPDGQGWAEKLFF TGCGCCAGCAGCCCCGACGGACAGGGTTGGGCGGAAAAACTGTTTTTT
TRBJ2-3 . TRBV9 CASSVAAHSTDTQYF TGTGCCAGCAGCGTAGCTGCACATAGCACAGATACGCAGTATTTT
TRBJ1-4 . TRBV19 CASSFRRSFNEKLFF TGTGCCAGTAGTTTCCGACGGAGCTTTAATGAAAAACTGTTTTTT
TRBJ1-1 . TRBV6-1 CASSEGTANTEAFF TGTGCCAGCAGTGAAGGGACAGCGAACACTGAAGCTTTCTTT
TRBJ1-5 . TRBV5-1 CASSFEGDQPQHF TGCGCCAGCAGTTTTGAGGGGGATCAGCCCCAGCATTTT
TRBJ2-1 TRBD2 TRBV9 CASSVGYSGGEQFF TGTGCCAGCAGCGTAGGGTATTCGGGGGGTGAGCAGTTCTTC
TRBJ1-1 TRBD1 TRBV5-6 CASRYRGTEAFF TGTGCCAGCCGTTACAGGGGCACTGAAGCTTTCTTT
TRBJ2-1 . TRBV12-2 CASRLAGLAGGPHEQFF TGTGCAAGTCGCTTAGCGGGACTAGCGGGAGGGCCCCATGAGCAGTTCTTC
TRBJ2-7 TRBD2 TRBV4-1 CASSPMGLAGERQYF TGCGCCAGCAGCCCAATGGGACTAGCGGGAGAGAGGCAGTACTTC
TRBJ2-5 TRBD2 TRBV28 CASSLFSGLRGTQYF TGTGCCAGCAGTTTATTTAGCGGGCTCCGGGGGACCCAGTACTTC